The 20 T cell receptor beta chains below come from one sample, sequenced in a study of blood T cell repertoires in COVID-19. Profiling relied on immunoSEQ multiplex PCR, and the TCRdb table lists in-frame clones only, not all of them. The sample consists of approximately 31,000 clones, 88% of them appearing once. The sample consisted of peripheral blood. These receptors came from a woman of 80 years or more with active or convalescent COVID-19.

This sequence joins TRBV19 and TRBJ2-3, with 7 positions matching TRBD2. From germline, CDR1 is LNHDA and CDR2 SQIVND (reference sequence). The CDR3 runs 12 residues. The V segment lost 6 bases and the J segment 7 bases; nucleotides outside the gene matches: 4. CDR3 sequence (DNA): TGTGCCAGTAGCCCGACTAGCAATACGCAGTATTTT. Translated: CASSPTSNTQYF.

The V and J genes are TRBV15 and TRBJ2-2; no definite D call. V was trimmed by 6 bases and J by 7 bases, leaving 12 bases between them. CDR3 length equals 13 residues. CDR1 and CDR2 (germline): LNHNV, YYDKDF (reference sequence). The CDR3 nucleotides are TGTGCCACCAGAGGCTGGAGCAGCGGGGAGCTGTTTTTT. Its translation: CATRGWSSGELFF.

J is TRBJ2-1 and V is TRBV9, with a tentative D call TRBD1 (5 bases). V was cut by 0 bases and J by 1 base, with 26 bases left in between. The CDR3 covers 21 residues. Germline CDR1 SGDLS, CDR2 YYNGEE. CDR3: CASSVGTPGLVQLGSYNEQFF. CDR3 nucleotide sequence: TGTGCCAGCAGCGTAGGAACCCCAGGGCTTGTTCAGTTGGGGTCCTACAATGAGCAGTTCTTC.

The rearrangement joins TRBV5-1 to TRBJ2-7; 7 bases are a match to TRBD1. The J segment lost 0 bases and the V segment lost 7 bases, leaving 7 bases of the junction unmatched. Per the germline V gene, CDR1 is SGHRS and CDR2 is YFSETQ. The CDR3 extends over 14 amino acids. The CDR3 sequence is CASARQGGSYEQYF. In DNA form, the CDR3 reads TGCGCCAGCGCTAGACAGGGTGGCTCCTACGAGCAGTACTTC.

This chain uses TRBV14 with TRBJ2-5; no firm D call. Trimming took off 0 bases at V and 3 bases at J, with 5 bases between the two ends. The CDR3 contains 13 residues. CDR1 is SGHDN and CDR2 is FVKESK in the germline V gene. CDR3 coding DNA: TGTGCCAGCAGCCAAGAACTAAAAGAGACCCAGTACTTC. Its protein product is CASSQELKETQYF.

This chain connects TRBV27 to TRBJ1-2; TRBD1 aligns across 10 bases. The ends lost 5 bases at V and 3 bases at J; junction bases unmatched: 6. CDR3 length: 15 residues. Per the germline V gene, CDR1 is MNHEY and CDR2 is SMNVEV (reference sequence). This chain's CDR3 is CASSLRTGGDYGYTF. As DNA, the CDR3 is TGTGCCAGCAGTCTTAGGACAGGGGGAGACTATGGCTACACCTTC.

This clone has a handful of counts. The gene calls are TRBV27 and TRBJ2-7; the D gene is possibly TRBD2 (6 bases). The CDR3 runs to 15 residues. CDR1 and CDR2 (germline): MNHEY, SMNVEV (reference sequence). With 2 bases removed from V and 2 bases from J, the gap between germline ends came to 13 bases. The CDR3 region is CASSLNPGETYEQYF. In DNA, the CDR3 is TGTGCCAGCAGTTTAAATCCGGGGGAGACCTACGAGCAGTACTTC.

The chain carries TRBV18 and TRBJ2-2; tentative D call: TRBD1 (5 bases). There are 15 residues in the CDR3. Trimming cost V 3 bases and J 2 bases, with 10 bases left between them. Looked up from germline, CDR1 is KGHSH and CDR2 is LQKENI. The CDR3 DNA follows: TGTGCCAGCTCACCGTCCCAGGGTAACACCGGGGAGCTGTTTTTT. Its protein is CASSPSQGNTGELFF. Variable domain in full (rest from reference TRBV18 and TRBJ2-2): NAGVMQNPRHLVRRRGQEARLRCSPMKGHSHVYWYRQLPEEGLKFMVYLQKENIIDESGMPKERFSAEFPKEGPSILRIQQVVRGDSAAYFCASSPSQGNTGELFFGEGSRLTVL.

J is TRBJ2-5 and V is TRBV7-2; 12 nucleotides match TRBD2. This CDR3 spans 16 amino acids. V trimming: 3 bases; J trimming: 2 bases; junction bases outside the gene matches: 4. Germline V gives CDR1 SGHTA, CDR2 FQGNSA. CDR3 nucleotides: TGTGCCAGCAGCTTCGGACTAGCGGGGTCGCAAGAGACCCAGTACTTC. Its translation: CASSFGLAGSQETQYF. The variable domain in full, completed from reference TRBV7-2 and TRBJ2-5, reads GAGVSQSPSNKVTEKGKDVELRCDPISGHTALYWYRQSLGQGLEFLIYFQGNSAPDKSGLPSDRFSAERTGGSVSTLTIQRTQQEDSAVYLCASSFGLAGSQETQYFGPGTRLLVL.

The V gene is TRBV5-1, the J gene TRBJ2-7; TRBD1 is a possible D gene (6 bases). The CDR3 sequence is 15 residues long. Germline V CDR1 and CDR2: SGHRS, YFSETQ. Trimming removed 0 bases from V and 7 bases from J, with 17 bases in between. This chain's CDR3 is CASSLDGGGWKEQYF. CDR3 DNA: TGCGCCAGCAGCTTGGATGGGGGCGGTTGGAAAGAGCAGTACTTC.

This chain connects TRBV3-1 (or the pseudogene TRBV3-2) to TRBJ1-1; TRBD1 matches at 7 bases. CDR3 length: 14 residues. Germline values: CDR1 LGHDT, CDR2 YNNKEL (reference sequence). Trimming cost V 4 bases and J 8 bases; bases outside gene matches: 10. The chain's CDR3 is CASSPLTGLGEAFF. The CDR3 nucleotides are TGTGCCAGCAGCCCGCTGACAGGGTTGGGAGAAGCTTTCTTT.

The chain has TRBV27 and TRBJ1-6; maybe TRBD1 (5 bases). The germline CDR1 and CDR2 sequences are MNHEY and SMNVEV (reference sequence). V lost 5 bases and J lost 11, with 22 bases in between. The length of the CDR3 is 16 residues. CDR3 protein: CASSPTAAGIRTPLHF. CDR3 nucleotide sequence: TGTGCCAGCAGTCCAACTGCCGCAGGGATCAGGACACCCCTCCACTTT.

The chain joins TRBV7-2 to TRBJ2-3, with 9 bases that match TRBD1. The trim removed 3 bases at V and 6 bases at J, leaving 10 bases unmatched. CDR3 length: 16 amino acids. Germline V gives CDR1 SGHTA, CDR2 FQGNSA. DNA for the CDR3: TGTGCCAGCAGCTTTACCGGGACAGGGAGACCCGATACGCAGTATTTT. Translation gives CASSFTGTGRPDTQYF.

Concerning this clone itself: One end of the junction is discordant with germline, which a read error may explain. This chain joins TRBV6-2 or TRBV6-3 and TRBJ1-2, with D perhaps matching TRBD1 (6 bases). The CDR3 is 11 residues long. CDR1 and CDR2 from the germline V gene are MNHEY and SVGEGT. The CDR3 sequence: CASSLGTSALF. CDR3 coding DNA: TGTGCCAGCAGTCTAGGGACATCGGCCCTCTTC.

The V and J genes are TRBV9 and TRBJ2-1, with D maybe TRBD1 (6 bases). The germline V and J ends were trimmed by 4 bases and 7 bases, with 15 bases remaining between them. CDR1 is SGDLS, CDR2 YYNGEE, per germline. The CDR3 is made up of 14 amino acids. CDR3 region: CASSLGGGWNEQFF. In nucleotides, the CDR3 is TGTGCCAGCAGCCTCGGTGGGGGCTGGAATGAGCAGTTCTTC.

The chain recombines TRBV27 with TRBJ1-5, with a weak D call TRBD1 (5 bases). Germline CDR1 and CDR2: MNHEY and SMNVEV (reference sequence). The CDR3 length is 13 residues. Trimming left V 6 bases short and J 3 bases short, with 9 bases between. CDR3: CASRGQDNQPQHF. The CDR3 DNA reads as TGTGCCAGCAGGGGGCAGGACAATCAGCCCCAGCATTTT.

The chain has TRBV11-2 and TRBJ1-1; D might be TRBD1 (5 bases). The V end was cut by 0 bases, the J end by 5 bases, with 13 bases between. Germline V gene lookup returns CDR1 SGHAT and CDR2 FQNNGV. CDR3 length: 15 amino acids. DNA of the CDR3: TGTGCCAGCAGCTTAGATCTCGGCAGGGATACTGAAGCTTTCTTT. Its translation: CASSLDLGRDTEAFF.

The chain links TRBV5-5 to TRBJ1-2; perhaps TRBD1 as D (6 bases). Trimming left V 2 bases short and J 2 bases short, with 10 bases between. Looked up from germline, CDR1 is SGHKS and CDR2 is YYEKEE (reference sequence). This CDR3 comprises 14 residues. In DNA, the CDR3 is TGTGCCAGCAGCTTTAACACAGGGAACTATGGCTACACCTTC. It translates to CASSFNTGNYGYTF.

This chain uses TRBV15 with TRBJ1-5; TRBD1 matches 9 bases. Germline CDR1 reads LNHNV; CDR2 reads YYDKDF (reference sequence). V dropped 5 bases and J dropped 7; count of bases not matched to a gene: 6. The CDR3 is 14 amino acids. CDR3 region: CATSGQGSRQPQHF. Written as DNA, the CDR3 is TGTGCCACCAGCGGACAGGGGAGTCGACAGCCCCAGCATTTT.

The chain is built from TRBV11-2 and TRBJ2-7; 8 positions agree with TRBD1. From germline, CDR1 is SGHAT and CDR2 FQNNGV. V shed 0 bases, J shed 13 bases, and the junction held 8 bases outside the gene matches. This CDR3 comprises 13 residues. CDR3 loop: CASSLDITGGVYF. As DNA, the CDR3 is TGTGCCAGCAGCTTAGATATTACAGGGGGTGTCTACTTC.